These 8 T cell receptor beta chains were all obtained from the same sample, sequenced in a study of naive and memory T cell subsets. The SP2 primer and nested alpha and beta constant region primers amplified ligated cDNA in four rounds. TCRdb fed the 5' RACE reads into MiXCR, producing one record per CDR3 protein. The data show over 45,000 distinct CDR3 sequences, 4.7% seen once. The library had UMIs added by 3' ligation of an oligonucleotide to TCR cDNA. The source is a female donor in good health.

Many counts were recorded for this clonotype. The V and J genes are TRBV28 and TRBJ2-1, with D maybe TRBD1 (5 bases). The V gene lost 4 bases and the J gene lost 8 bases, with 12 bases spanning the gap. Germline values: CDR1 MDHEN, CDR2 SYDVKM. This CDR3 is 13 amino acids long. The CDR3 sequence: CASSSDRVDEQFF. CDR3 nucleotides: TGTGCCAGCAGTTCCGACAGAGTCGATGAGCAGTTCTTC.

This clonotype has at least ten counts. This chain connects TRBV28 to TRBJ2-5; 9 bases map to TRBD1. The CDR3 length is 17 residues. Germline V gives CDR1 MDHEN, CDR2 SYDVKM. The V segment lost 6 bases and the J segment 1 base; nucleotides outside the gene matches: 12. CDR3 DNA sequence: TGTGCCAGCAGCCCGGGGGCGACAGGGGGACCCCAAGAGACCCAGTACTTC. This sequence encodes CASSPGATGGPQETQYF. Full variable domain (remainder filled in from reference TRBV28 and TRBJ2-5): DVKVTQSSRYLVKRTGEKVFLECVQDMDHENMFWYRQDPGLGLRLIYFSYDVKMKEKGDIPEGYSVSREKKERFSLILESASTNQTSMYLCASSPGATGGPQETQYFGPGTRLLVL.

This clonotype was recorded at least ten times. The J gene is TRBJ2-7, the V gene TRBV4-3; TRBD2 aligns across 8 bases. The CDR3 extends over 15 amino acids. Germline V lookup: CDR1 LGHNA, CDR2 YSLEER. J gave up 7 bases and V 0 bases, and 8 bases lay outside the gene matches. The CDR3 DNA sequence: TGCGCCAGCAGCCAAGATGGAGCGGGAGAGGGTGAGCAGTACTTC. As protein: CASSQDGAGEGEQYF.

This clonotype has a count of ten or more. The gene calls are TRBV28 and TRBJ2-1; 10 bases match TRBD2. The CDR3 length is 17 residues. The V segment lost 7 bases and the J segment 5 bases; nucleotides outside the gene matches: 14. CDR1 is MDHEN, CDR2 SYDVKM, per germline. The CDR3 region is CASTKREGPGPHNEQFF. The CDR3 nucleotides are TGTGCCAGCACTAAGCGGGAGGGCCCGGGGCCTCACAATGAGCAGTTCTTC.

This clonotype was seen ten or more times. V usage is TRBV28 and J usage is TRBJ2-1; 14 bases match TRBD2. Trimming took 5 bases from V and 8 from J; bases not matched to a gene: 2. This CDR3 is built from 14 residues. Germline V gene lookup returns CDR1 MDHEN and CDR2 SYDVKM. The CDR3 bases are TGTGCCAGCAGTCTGGGACTAGCGGGAGATGAGCAGTTCTTC. It encodes CASSLGLAGDEQFF.

The sample holds many counts of this clonotype. An end of the junction differs from the germline gene, which may be a read error. The chain joins TRBV7-7 to TRBJ2-2, with 16 nucleotides matching TRBD2. The CDR3 consists of 19 residues. The germline V gene encodes CDR1 SSHAT and CDR2 FNYEAQ (reference sequence). The CDR3 loop is CASSSAPGLAGGVTGELFF. CDR3 sequence (DNA): TGTGCTAGCAGCTCCGCTCCGGGACTAGCGGGAGGGGTCACCGGGGAGCTGTTTTTT.

This clonotype was recorded many times. The chain recombines TRBV15 with TRBJ2-1, with D unclear. Trimming removed 0 bases at V and 9 bases at J, with 15 bases between. Germline CDR1 and CDR2: LNHNV and YYDKDF (reference sequence). The CDR3 covers 15 residues. The CDR3 spells CATSRDHLGMGEQFF. The CDR3 DNA follows: TGTGCCACCAGCAGAGATCATTTGGGGATGGGTGAGCAGTTCTTC.

J is TRBJ2-2 and V is TRBV19; D is undetermined. CDR3 length equals 12 residues. V gave up 7 bases and J gave up 7 bases, with 10 bases separating them. Germline lookup yields CDR1 LNHDA and CDR2 SQIVND (reference sequence). The CDR3 is CASTVNIGELFF. The CDR3 region has the DNA TGTGCCAGTACCGTGAATATCGGGGAGCTGTTTTTT.